Below, one T cell receptor (beta chain) is given with its context. Antigen specificity is unknown. The sample belongs to a study of T cell repertoires in cytomegalovirus infection. TCRdb called the reads again in MiXCR, with one record for every CDR3 protein. The data contain around 740,000 distinct CDR3 sequences, roughly 36% of them singletons. Study outcomes and limitations: What dominated the ex vivo response were HLA-C-restricted CMV-specific TCR beta clonotypes. Identification of carriers of CMV plus the relevant HLA was performed using cumulative public TCR beta family frequency.

Sequencing used PBMCs. The clonotype originates from a human donor in good health (CMV status not recorded). Some clones in this sample may be carry-over from other donors' samples.

CDR3 region: CASSGAVRDNEQFF. CDR3 bases: TGTGCCAGCAGTGGCGCAGTTAGGGACAATGAGCAGTTCTTC. This chain links TRBV6-1 with TRBJ2-1; no clear D gene. This CDR3 comprises 14 residues. Germline V gene lookup returns CDR1 MNHNS and CDR2 SASEGT. The V and J ends lost 4 bases and 5 bases respectively, with 12 bases between them.